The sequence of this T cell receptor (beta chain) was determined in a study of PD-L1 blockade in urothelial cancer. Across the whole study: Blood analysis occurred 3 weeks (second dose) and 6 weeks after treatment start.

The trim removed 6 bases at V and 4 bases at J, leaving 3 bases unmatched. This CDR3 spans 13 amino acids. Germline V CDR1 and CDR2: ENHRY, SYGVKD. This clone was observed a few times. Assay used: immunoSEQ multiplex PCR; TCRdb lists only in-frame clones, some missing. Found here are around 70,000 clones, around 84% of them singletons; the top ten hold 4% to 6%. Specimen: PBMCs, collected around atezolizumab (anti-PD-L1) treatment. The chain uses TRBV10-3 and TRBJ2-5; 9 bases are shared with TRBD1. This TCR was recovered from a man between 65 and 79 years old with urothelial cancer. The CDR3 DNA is TGTGCCATCAGCCCGACAGGGGGAGAGACCCAGTACTTC. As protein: CAISPTGGETQYF.